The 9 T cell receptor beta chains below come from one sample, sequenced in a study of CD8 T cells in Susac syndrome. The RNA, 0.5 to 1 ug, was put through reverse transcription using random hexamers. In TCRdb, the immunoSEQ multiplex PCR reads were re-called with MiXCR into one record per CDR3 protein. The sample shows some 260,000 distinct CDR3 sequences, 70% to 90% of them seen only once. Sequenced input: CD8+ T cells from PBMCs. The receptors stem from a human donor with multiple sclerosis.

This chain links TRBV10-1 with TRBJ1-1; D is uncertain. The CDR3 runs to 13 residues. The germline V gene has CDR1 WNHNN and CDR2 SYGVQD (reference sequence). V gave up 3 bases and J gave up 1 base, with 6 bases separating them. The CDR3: CASSDAGNTEAFF. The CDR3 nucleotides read TGCGCCAGCAGTGATGCGGGGAACACTGAAGCTTTCTTT.

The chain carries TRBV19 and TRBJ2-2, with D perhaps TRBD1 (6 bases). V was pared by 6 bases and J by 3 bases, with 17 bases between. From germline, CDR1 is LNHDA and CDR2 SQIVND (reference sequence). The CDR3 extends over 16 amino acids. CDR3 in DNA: TGTGCCAGTAGGGAATACAGGGAGTTACACACCGGGGAGCTGTTTTTT. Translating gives CASREYRELHTGELFF.

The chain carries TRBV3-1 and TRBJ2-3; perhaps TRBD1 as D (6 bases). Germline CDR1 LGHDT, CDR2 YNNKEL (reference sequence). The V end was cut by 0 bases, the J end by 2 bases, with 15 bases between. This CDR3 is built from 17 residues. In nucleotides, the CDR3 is TGTGCCAGCAGCCAAGATCTGTTGGACAGTTCCACAGATACGCAGTATTTT. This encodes CASSQDLLDSSTDTQYF.

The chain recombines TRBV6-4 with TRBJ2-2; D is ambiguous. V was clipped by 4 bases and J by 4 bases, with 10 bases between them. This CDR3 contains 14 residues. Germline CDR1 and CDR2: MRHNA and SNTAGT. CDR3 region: CASSAQAGTGELFF. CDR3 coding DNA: TGTGCCAGCAGTGCCCAGGCTGGCACCGGGGAGCTGTTTTTT.

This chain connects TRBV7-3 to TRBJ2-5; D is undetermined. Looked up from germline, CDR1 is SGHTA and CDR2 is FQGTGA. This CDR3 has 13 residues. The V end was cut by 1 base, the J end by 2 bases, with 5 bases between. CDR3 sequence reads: CASSLNIQETQYF. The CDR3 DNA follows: TGTGCCAGCAGCTTAAACATACAAGAGACCCAGTACTTC.

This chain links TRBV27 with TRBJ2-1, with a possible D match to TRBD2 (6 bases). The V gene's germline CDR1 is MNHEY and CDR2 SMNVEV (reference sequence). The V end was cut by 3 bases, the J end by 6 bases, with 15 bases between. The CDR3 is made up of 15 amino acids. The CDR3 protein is CASSLTRRVGNEQFF. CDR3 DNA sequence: TGTGCCAGCAGTTTGACTAGACGGGTGGGCAATGAGCAGTTCTTC.

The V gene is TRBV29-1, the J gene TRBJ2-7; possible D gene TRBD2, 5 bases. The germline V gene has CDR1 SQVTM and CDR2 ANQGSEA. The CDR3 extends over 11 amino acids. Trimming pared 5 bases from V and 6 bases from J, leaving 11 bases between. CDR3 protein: CSVSEGSEQYF. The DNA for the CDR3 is TGCAGCGTTTCCGAGGGTTCCGAGCAGTACTTC.

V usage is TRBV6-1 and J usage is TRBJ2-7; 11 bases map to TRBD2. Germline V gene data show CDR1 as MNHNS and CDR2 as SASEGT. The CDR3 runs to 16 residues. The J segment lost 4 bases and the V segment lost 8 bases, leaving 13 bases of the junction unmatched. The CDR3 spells CASGTTLAGGPYEQYF. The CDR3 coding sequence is TGTGCCAGCGGTACAACCTTAGCGGGAGGGCCTTACGAGCAGTACTTC.

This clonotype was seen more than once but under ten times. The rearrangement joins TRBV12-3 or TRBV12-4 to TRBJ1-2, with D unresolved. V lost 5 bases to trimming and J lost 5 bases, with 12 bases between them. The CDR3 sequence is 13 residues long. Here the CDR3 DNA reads TGTGCCAGCAGTCCTTCTTTAGGGTATGGCTACACCTTC. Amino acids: CASSPSLGYGYTF.